Below are 19 T cell receptor beta chains sequenced from a single sample in a study of shared clonotypes between healthy human individuals. The data were produced by immunoSEQ multiplex PCR, yet TCRdb's version contains in-frame clones alone and is incomplete. Of 2 million to 3 million clones listed, over 85% are singletons. Input material: naive CD4+ T cells from PBMCs. Specified subset: CD45RA+ positively selected. Every receptor here comes from a man aged 18 to 29 in good health. Some clones in this sample may be carry-over from other donors' samples.

The rearrangement uses TRBV2 and TRBJ2-4; a weak D match, TRBD1 (5 bases). Trimming pared 0 bases from V and 8 bases from J, leaving 11 bases between. In germline, CDR1 is SNHLY, CDR2 FYNNEI. The CDR3 covers 14 residues. The DNA of the CDR3 is TGTGCCAGCAGTGAAGCCCAGGGCAGGCACATTCAGTACTTC. Its translation: CASSEAQGRHIQYF.

The chain recombines TRBV28 with TRBJ1-5; D remains unclear. CDR1 is MDHEN and CDR2 is SYDVKM in the germline V gene. V was shortened by 7 bases and J by 7 bases, with 14 bases between the two germline ends. The CDR3 covers 13 residues. In DNA, the CDR3 is TGTGCCAGCATGTGGGCCACCGGGCAGCCCCAGCATTTT. This encodes CASMWATGQPQHF.

The chain recombines TRBV10-3 with TRBJ2-7, with 8 bases matching TRBD2. With 6 bases clipped from V and 7 bases from J, the junction kept 11 bases outside the gene matches. CDR1 and CDR2 (germline): ENHRY, SYGVKD. This CDR3 contains 14 residues. The CDR3 is CAIRREGPFGEQYF. The CDR3 region has the DNA TGTGCCATCAGACGGGAGGGCCCTTTTGGGGAGCAGTACTTC.

V is TRBV5-1 and J is TRBJ2-1, with D perhaps TRBD1 (5 bases). Trimming shortened V by 0 bases and J by 5 bases, and 12 bases separated the two germline ends. Germline CDR1 SGHRS, CDR2 YFSETQ. CDR3 length: 15 residues. CDR3: CASSLARVWDNEQFF. In DNA, the CDR3 is TGCGCCAGCAGCTTGGCCAGGGTATGGGACAATGAGCAGTTCTTC.

The chain is built from TRBV18 and TRBJ1-2, with unresolved D. CDR1 KGHSH and CDR2 LQKENI come from the germline V gene. Trimming removed 2 bases at V and 0 bases at J, with 7 bases between. This CDR3 region has 14 residues. The CDR3 region has the DNA TGTGCCAGCTCACCATTTCTGGCTAACTATGGCTACACCTTC. Translation gives CASSPFLANYGYTF. Complete variable domain (other parts from reference TRBV18 and TRBJ1-2): NAGVMQNPRHLVRRRGQEARLRCSPMKGHSHVYWYRQLPEEGLKFMVYLQKENIIDESGMPKERFSAEFPKEGPSILRIQQVVRGDSAAYFCASSPFLANYGYTFGSGTRLTVV.

The V call is TRBV19, the J call TRBJ2-3; 14 bases agree with TRBD2. The germline V gene encodes CDR1 LNHDA and CDR2 SQIVND (reference sequence). J was trimmed by 3 bases and V by 7 bases; bases with no gene match: 6. This CDR3 has 16 residues. The CDR3 DNA reads as TGTGCCAGTAAGGGACTAGCGGGAGCCGTAACAGATACGCAGTATTTT. Amino acids: CASKGLAGAVTDTQYF.

The CDR3 region has the DNA TGTGCCAGTAGGGCGGCAGCGGGTAAAGAGACCCAGTACTTC. It encodes CASRAAAGKETQYF. The gene calls are TRBV19 and TRBJ2-5; D may be TRBD2 (6 bases). The CDR3 runs 14 residues. Germline-derived CDR1 and CDR2 are LNHDA and SQIVND (reference sequence). V lost 6 bases to trimming and J lost 3 bases, with 14 bases between them.

V is TRBV19 and J is TRBJ2-3, with TRBD1 identical over 10 bases. CDR1 and CDR2 (germline): LNHDA, SQIVND (reference sequence). The CDR3 runs to 15 residues. The V segment lost 5 bases and the J segment 5 bases; nucleotides outside the gene matches: 7. CDR3 sequence: CASSSPDRGLDTQYF. The CDR3 coding sequence is TGTGCCAGTAGTTCCCCCGACAGGGGGCTAGATACGCAGTATTTT.

This clone was seen just once. One junction end disagrees with the germline gene, perhaps due to a read error. The chain carries TRBV20-1 and TRBJ2-3; D is perhaps TRBD2 (6 bases). The germline V gene has CDR1 DFQATT and CDR2 SNEGSKA (reference sequence). This CDR3 is built from 9 residues. CDR3 bases: TGCAGTGCTAGAGACCGGGACTCTTTT. The encoded protein is CSARDRDSF.

Turning to this clone: The junction departs from germline at one end; a sequencing error may be responsible. The V and J genes are TRBV9 and TRBJ2-1; 9 positions match TRBD2. The CDR3 consists of 17 residues. Germline CDR1 SGDLS, CDR2 YYNGEE. The CDR3 region has the DNA TGTACCAGCAGCGTAGCTATTAGCGGGAGTAATTCCTATGAGCAGTTCTTC. Protein: CTSSVAISGSNSYEQFF.

The sample holds one count of this clone. The rearrangement links TRBV5-5 to TRBJ2-5; unclear D gene. The CDR3 sequence is 13 residues long. V lost 7 bases to trimming and J lost 1 base, with 11 bases between them. The germline CDR1 and CDR2 sequences are SGHKS and YYEKEE (reference sequence). CDR3 DNA: TGTGCCAGCGCTAAAGGGCCCCAAGAGACCCAGTACTTC. Translating gives CASAKGPQETQYF.

A remark on this clone: In the same sample, other DNA sequences code for this CDR3. The chain combines TRBV7-3 with TRBJ2-2; TRBD2 might be the D (5 bases). The CDR3 totals 13 residues. Between the trimmed V and J ends, which lost 4 bases and 6 bases, there was a span of 9 bases. Germline V gene lookup returns CDR1 SGHTA and CDR2 FQGTGA. The CDR3 loop reads CASSSGLAGELFF. CDR3 DNA sequence: TGTGCCAGCAGCTCTGGACTCGCCGGGGAGCTGTTTTTT.

This clone was detected only once. The chain links TRBV4-2 to TRBJ2-5; TRBD2 agrees at 10 bases. CDR1 is LGHNA and CDR2 is YNFKEQ in the germline V gene. The CDR3 runs to 14 residues. V was pared by 0 bases and J by 7 bases, with 2 bases of the junction left unmatched. CDR3 region: CASSQEASGRTQYF. CDR3 DNA: TGTGCCAGCAGCCAAGAGGCTAGCGGGAGGACCCAGTACTTC.

The chain combines TRBV7-2 with TRBJ1-2, with unresolved D. The V end lost 2 bases, the J end lost 1 base, and 8 bases lay between the germline ends. There are 14 residues in the CDR3. Looked up from germline, CDR1 is SGHTA and CDR2 is FQGNSA. CDR3 nucleotides: TGTGCCAGCAGCTTAAGGGAGTTTAACTATGGCTACACCTTC. Protein: CASSLREFNYGYTF.

This clone was seen just once. In the same sample, other DNA sequences code for this CDR3. This chain links TRBV19 with TRBJ2-5; maybe TRBD2 (6 bases). The CDR3 covers 13 residues. Germline V gene lookup returns CDR1 LNHDA and CDR2 SQIVND (reference sequence). The germline V and J ends were trimmed by 1 base and 5 bases, with 8 bases remaining between them. The CDR3 DNA follows: TGTGCCAGTAGTATAGTGGGGGGTGAGACCCAGTACTTC. Amino acids: CASSIVGGETQYF.

The CDR3 nucleotides are TGTGCCAGCAATTGGGGACAGGGGGATGTTGTCGGCAATCAGCCCCAGCATTTT. Encoded protein: CASNWGQGDVVGNQPQHF. This rearrangement joins TRBV19 to TRBJ1-5, with TRBD1 matching over 11 bases. Trimming took 9 bases from V and 2 from J; bases not matched to a gene: 15. The CDR3 totals 18 residues. CDR1 and CDR2 (germline): LNHDA, SQIVND (reference sequence).

Only one count was recorded for this clone. This chain links TRBV6-6 with TRBJ2-5; possibly TRBD2 for D (5 bases). Germline assignment: CDR1 MNHNY and CDR2 SVGAGI (reference sequence). Trimming shortened V by 6 bases and J by 2 bases, and 10 bases separated the two germline ends. The CDR3 extends over 13 amino acids. CDR3 coding DNA: TGTGCCAGCAGGCAGACTACTCAAGAGACCCAGTACTTC. Translation gives CASRQTTQETQYF.

The CDR3 region is CASSLGGPTSGYYNEQFF. Here the CDR3 DNA reads TGCGCCAGCAGCTTGGGGGGCCCGACTAGCGGATACTACAATGAGCAGTTCTTC. The rearrangement uses TRBV5-1 and TRBJ2-1; 9 positions agree with TRBD2. V shed 0 bases, J shed 3 bases, and the junction held 10 bases outside the gene matches. The V gene's germline CDR1 is SGHRS and CDR2 YFSETQ. CDR3 size: 18 residues.

The chain combines TRBV11-1 with TRBJ2-1; 13 bases align to TRBD2. The CDR3 runs to 12 residues. J was trimmed by 12 bases and V by 5 bases; bases with no gene match: 1. The V gene's germline CDR1 is SGHAT and CDR2 FQDESV (reference sequence). CDR3 DNA: TGTGCCAGCAGCACTAGCGGGAGGGCGCAGTTCTTC. It translates to CASSTSGRAQFF.